Listed below are T cell receptor beta chains from one sample, sequenced in a study of response to subunit inactivated influenza vaccine. One entry per CDR3 protein results from TCRdb running MiXCR on the RT-PCR reads. This table holds about 520,000 distinct CDR3 sequences, over 9.5% found once. The starting material was PBMCs from blood, obtained 40 to 50 days after vaccination. Every receptor here comes from a man aged 45-65 years who received an inactivated influenza vaccine. Both conserved end residues are part of each CDR3. The D gene is left open where the match is weak. Clone size appears in some rows only: once, few, many, or a class for an expanded clone.

clone_size,v_call,cdr3_length,d_call,j_call,cdr3_nt,cdr3_aa
.,TRBV5-1,16,.,TRBJ1-3,TGCGCCAGCAGCCCCCGCGCCCAAAACTCTGGAAACACCATATATTTT,CASSPRAQNSGNTIYF
.,TRBV4-1,18,.,TRBJ2-1,TGCGCCAGCAGCTTGAGTAACAGGGGACTCTCCTCCTACAATGAGCAGTTCTTC,CASSLSNRGLSSYNEQFF
few,TRBV18,12,.,TRBJ2-1,TGTGCCAGCTCCTCGTTCCTCGATGAGCAGTTCTTC,CASSSFLDEQFF
.,TRBV29-1,15,.,TRBJ2-1,TGCAGCGTGGCCCTTCAGGCGAGCTCCTACAATGAGCAGTTCTTC,CSVALQASSYNEQFF
few,TRBV20-1,14,.,TRBJ2-2,TGCAGTGCTAGAGGCCCAGGGAACACCGGGGAGCTGTTTTTT,CSARGPGNTGELFF
.,TRBV20-1,14,.,TRBJ2-1,TGCAGTGCTAGAAACCCAAGCTCCTACAATGAGCAGTTCTTC,CSARNPSSYNEQFF
.,TRBV28,17,TRBD1,TRBJ2-3,TGTGCCAGCAGTTTATCGCCTGGGACAGGCAGCCAGGATACGCAGTATTTT,CASSLSPGTGSQDTQYF
.,TRBV12-3/TRBV12-4,16,.,TRBJ1-5,TGTGCCAGCAGTTTAGGGGCTGGGGCTGGCAATCAGCCCCAGCATTTT,CASSLGAGAGNQPQHF
few,TRBV10-1,14,TRBD2,TRBJ2-3,TGCGCCAGCAGTGAAGACCGGGGGGCAGATACGCAGTATTTT,CASSEDRGADTQYF
.,TRBV20-1,15,TRBD1,TRBJ1-1,TGCAGTGCTAGATCCCCAGGGGGGCGCTGGATTGAAGCTTTCTTT,CSARSPGGRWIEAFF
few,TRBV24-1,17,.,TRBJ2-3,TGTGCCACCAGTGACCCTCCGGGACAAGGTAGCACAGATACGCAGTATTTT,CATSDPPGQGSTDTQYF
few,TRBV5-1,15,.,TRBJ2-5,TGCGCCAGCAATCCCGGGGCGGGAACCCAAGAGACCCAGTACTTC,CASNPGAGTQETQYF
many,TRBV12-3/TRBV12-4,14,TRBD2,TRBJ2-5,TGTGCCAGCAGTTTACACGCGGGAGAAGAGACCCAGTACTTC,CASSLHAGEETQYF
few,TRBV10-3,16,.,TRBJ2-1,TGTGCCATCAGTGGCTCGGTGGATAGCTCCTACAATGAGCAGTTCTTC,CAISGSVDSSYNEQFF
few,TRBV6-1,14,TRBD2,TRBJ2-5,TGTGCCAGCAGAACCGGGACTAGCGTGGAGACCCAGTACTTC,CASRTGTSVETQYF
.,TRBV20-1,14,.,TRBJ1-1,TGCAGTGCTAGAGGGGAGGGGCTGAACACTGAAGCTTTCTTT,CSARGEGLNTEAFF
few,TRBV5-6,15,TRBD1,TRBJ1-2,TGTGCCAGCAGCCCACCAGGACAGGGACTCTATGGCTACACCTTC,CASSPPGQGLYGYTF
many,TRBV10-2,14,.,TRBJ2-1,TGCGCCAGCAGTGAGGAGGGGGTCTACAATGAGCAGTTCTTC,CASSEEGVYNEQFF
.,TRBV20-1,15,.,TRBJ1-2,TGCAGTGCCGCTCGTGGGACGACTTCTTTCTATGGCTACACCTTC,CSAARGTTSFYGYTF
few,TRBV20-1,13,TRBD1,TRBJ2-5,TGCAGTGCTAGTAGGACAGGGAGAGAGACCCAGTACTTC,CSASRTGRETQYF
.,TRBV11-2,15,TRBD1,TRBJ2-3,TGTGCCAGCAGCTCTTCCGGGACAGGGGTGACTACGCAGTTTTTT,CASSSSGTGVTTQFF
.,TRBV4-3,16,.,TRBJ2-3,TGCGCCAGCAGCCGAGACCTAGCGAGATTCACAGATACGCAGTATTTT,CASSRDLARFTDTQYF
few,TRBV7-9,16,TRBD2,TRBJ2-1,TGTGCCAGCAGCTTAGAATTTAGCGGGGGGGCCGGTGAGCAGTTCTTC,CASSLEFSGGAGEQFF
many,TRBV29-1,15,.,TRBJ1-1,TGCAGCGTTCTGGACCGACAATTCGGAGACACTGAAGCTTTCTTT,CSVLDRQFGDTEAFF
.,TRBV15,18,.,TRBJ2-1,TGTGCCACCAGCAGTCCCGACGGGCGGGACCGCTCCTACAATGAGCAGTTCTTC,CATSSPDGRDRSYNEQFF
.,TRBV7-2,12,.,TRBJ2-3,TGTGCCAGCAGTTCCCTTAGCGATACGCAGTATTTT,CASSSLSDTQYF
.,TRBV3-1,14,TRBD2,TRBJ2-7,TGTGCCAGCAGCCGTAGCGGGGCCTCCTACGAGCAGTACTTC,CASSRSGASYEQYF
.,TRBV3-1,18,TRBD2,TRBJ2-7,TGTGCCAGCAGCCAAGAGGTGACCCTAGCGGGAGCACTCGGCGAGCAGTACTTC,CASSQEVTLAGALGEQYF
many,TRBV25-1,13,TRBD1,TRBJ2-5,TGTGCCAGCAGTGACAGGGGGCGGGAGACCCAGTACTTC,CASSDRGRETQYF
.,TRBV11-2,14,.,TRBJ1-5,TGTGCCAGCAGCAAAGGACCCGGCGCGGTGCCCCAGCATTTT,CASSKGPGAVPQHF
few,TRBV5-1,13,TRBD2,TRBJ2-1,TGCGCCAGCAGCATGTGGACTAGCGCCGAGCAGTTCTTC,CASSMWTSAEQFF
once,TRBV7-9,16,.,TRBJ2-6,TGTGCCAGCAGCACCGGACCGGGCGCTGGGGCCAACGTCCTGACTTTC,CASSTGPGAGANVLTF
.,TRBV20-1,16,TRBD2,TRBJ2-3,TGCAGTGCCTTCTTAAGGACTAGCGGGGGCACAGATACGCAGTATTTT,CSAFLRTSGGTDTQYF
few,TRBV29-1,12,.,TRBJ1-2,TGCAGCGGTTTAACAGGGAACTATGGCTACACCTTC,CSGLTGNYGYTF
few,TRBV15,16,.,TRBJ1-6,TGTGCCACCAGCAGAGCTAGGAGCTCCTATAATTCACCCCTCCACTTT,CATSRARSSYNSPLHF
.,TRBV12-3/TRBV12-4,11,.,TRBJ1-4,TGTGCCAGCAGGGGAGGGGGGAAACTGTTTTTT,CASRGGGKLFF
few,TRBV5-1,14,.,TRBJ2-3,TGCGCCAGCAACGAGTTAGCTAGCACAGATACGCAGTATTTT,CASNELASTDTQYF
.,TRBV4-2,15,.,TRBJ2-7,TGTGCCAGCAGCCAAGGCACCGGGGCGAATTACGAGCAGTACTTC,CASSQGTGANYEQYF
.,TRBV6-5,11,.,TRBJ2-5,TGTGCCAGCAGTTACCTCCGGGCCCAGTACTTC,CASSYLRAQYF
.,TRBV7-7,14,.,TRBJ2-3,TGTGCTAGCAGCTTTGGACAGGGAGGGGATACGCAGTATTTT,CASSFGQGGDTQYF
many,TRBV6-5,14,.,TRBJ1-2,TGTGCCAGCAGTTACTTCGGACAGCATGGTGGCTACACCTTC,CASSYFGQHGGYTF
many,TRBV28,14,.,TRBJ2-7,TGTGCCAGCAGGCGAGGCGGCAGCTCCTACGAGCAGTACTTC,CASRRGGSSYEQYF
many,TRBV5-1,13,.,TRBJ2-7,TGCGCCAGCAGCTTGGATCCAACCTACGAGCAGTACTTC,CASSLDPTYEQYF
many,TRBV15,13,.,TRBJ2-5,TGTGCCACCAGCAGAGATAGGGAAGAGACCCAGTACTTC,CATSRDREETQYF
few,TRBV6-4,16,TRBD1,TRBJ2-1,TGTGCCAGCAGTGACCGGGGGGGACAGGGGGACAATGAGCAGTTCTTC,CASSDRGGQGDNEQFF
.,TRBV4-2,18,TRBD2,TRBJ2-7,TGTGCCAGCAGCCAAGATTCCTCCCTAGCGGATCCCAGGGTGGAGCAGTACTTC,CASSQDSSLADPRVEQYF
many,TRBV5-1,14,.,TRBJ2-6,TGCGCCAGCAGCTTAGACACTGGGGCCAACGTCCTGACTTTC,CASSLDTGANVLTF
.,TRBV28,14,.,TRBJ2-7,TGTGCCAGCGCATCACTAGGGCAGGGCTACGAGCAGTACTTC,CASASLGQGYEQYF
many,TRBV5-1,14,TRBD1,TRBJ2-5,TGCGCCAGCAGCTTCGGGACAGAGAAAGAGACCCAGTACTTC,CASSFGTEKETQYF
.,TRBV28,17,.,TRBJ1-6,TGTGCCAGCAAACCACGGCCGGGGCTACAGGGTCTCGTTGCCCTCCACTTT,CASKPRPGLQGLVALHF
.,TRBV20-1,16,TRBD2,TRBJ2-1,TGCAGTGCTAGCGATAGCGGGAGTTCCCCCTACAATGAGCAGTTCTTC,CSASDSGSSPYNEQFF
many,TRBV7-2,18,.,TRBJ2-4,TGTGCCAGCAGCTTAGCCCAGGCAGGGGAACTAGCCAAAAACATTCAGTACTTC,CASSLAQAGELAKNIQYF
.,TRBV7-9,14,TRBD2,TRBJ2-1,TGTGCCAGCAGCTTGGCGGGAGAGGTTGGTGAGCAGTTCTTC,CASSLAGEVGEQFF
.,TRBV4-1,15,.,TRBJ1-6,TGCGCCAGCAGCCAAGAAATCAGGGGTGATTCACCCCTCCACTTT,CASSQEIRGDSPLHF
few,TRBV5-1,14,.,TRBJ1-1,TGCGCCAGCAGCGTAAACAGGGACCACACTGAAGCTTTCTTT,CASSVNRDHTEAFF
few,TRBV7-9,15,TRBD2,TRBJ2-7,TGTGCCAGCAGCTTGACTAGCGGGACTCAACACGAGCAGTACTTC,CASSLTSGTQHEQYF
few,TRBV29-1,12,.,TRBJ2-1,TGCAGCGTTACCGCAGGGCTGGATGAGCAGTTCTTC,CSVTAGLDEQFF
.,TRBV5-1,16,TRBD2,TRBJ2-5,TGCGCCAGCAGCTGGGATCCACTAGCGGGGGCGGAGACCCAGTACTTC,CASSWDPLAGAETQYF
.,TRBV6-2/TRBV6-3,14,.,TRBJ2-7,TGTGCCAGCATTCCCGGGACGGAGTCCTACGAGCAGTACTTC,CASIPGTESYEQYF